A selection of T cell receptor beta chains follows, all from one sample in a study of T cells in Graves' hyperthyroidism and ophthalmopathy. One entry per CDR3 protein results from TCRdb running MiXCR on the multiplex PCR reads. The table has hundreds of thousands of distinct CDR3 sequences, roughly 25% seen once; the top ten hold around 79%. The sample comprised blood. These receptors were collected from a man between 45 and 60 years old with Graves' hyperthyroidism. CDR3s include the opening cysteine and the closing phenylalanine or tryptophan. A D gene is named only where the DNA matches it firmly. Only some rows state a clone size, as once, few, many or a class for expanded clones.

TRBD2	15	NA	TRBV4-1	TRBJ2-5	CASTPGLAVYATQYF	TGCGCCAGCACCCCGGGACTAGCGGTTTATGCGACCCAGTACTTC
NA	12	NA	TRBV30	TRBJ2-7	CAWSITIYEQYF	TGTGCCTGGAGTATAACCATCTACGAGCAGTACTTC
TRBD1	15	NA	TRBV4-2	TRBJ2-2	CASSQEYRGTGELFF	TGTGCCAGCAGCCAAGAGTACAGGGGTACCGGGGAGCTGTTTTTT
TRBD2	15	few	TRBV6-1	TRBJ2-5	CASSESLAGDETQYF	TGTGCCAGCAGTGAATCACTAGCGGGAGACGAGACCCAGTACTTC
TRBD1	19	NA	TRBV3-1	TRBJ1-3	CASSRWGDRNRISGNTIYF	TGTGCCAGCAGCCGTTGGGGGGACAGAAATAGGATCTCTGGAAACACCATATATTTT
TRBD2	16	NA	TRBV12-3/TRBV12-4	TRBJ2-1	CASSGLSGSFTNEQFF	TGTGCCAGCAGTGGGCTGAGCGGGAGCTTCACCAATGAGCAGTTCTTC
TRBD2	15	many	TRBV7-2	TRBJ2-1	CASSFLAGSYNEQFF	TGTGCCAGCAGCTTCCTAGCGGGCTCCTACAATGAGCAGTTCTTC
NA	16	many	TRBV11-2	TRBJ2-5	CASSLQGQRGMETQYF	TGTGCCAGCAGCTTGCAGGGACAAAGGGGTATGGAGACCCAGTACTTC
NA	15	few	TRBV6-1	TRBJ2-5	CASNRGQGGQETQYF	TGTGCCAGCAACCGTGGACAAGGGGGGCAAGAGACCCAGTACTTC
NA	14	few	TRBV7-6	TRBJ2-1	CASSLSGTFNEQFF	TGTGCCAGCAGCTTATCCGGGACTTTCAATGAGCAGTTCTTC
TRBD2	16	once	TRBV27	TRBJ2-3	CASSGLAGGDGDTQYF	TGTGCCAGCAGTGGACTAGCGGGAGGGGATGGAGATACGCAGTATTTT
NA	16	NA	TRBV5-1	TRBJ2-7	CASSSAGRPRGDEQYF	TGCGCCAGCAGCTCTGCAGGGAGGCCCCGTGGGGACGAGCAGTACTTC
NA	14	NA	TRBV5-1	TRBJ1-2	CASRIGTGNYGYTF	TGCGCCAGCAGAATCGGGACCGGCAATTATGGCTACACCTTC
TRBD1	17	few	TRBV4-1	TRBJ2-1	CASSRPIWAGGLNEQFF	TGCGCCAGCAGCCGCCCCATCTGGGCAGGGGGCCTCAATGAGCAGTTCTTC
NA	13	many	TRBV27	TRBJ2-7	CASSYRRAYEQYF	TGTGCCAGCAGTTATAGGCGGGCCTACGAGCAGTACTTC
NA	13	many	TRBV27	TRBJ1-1	CASSPSLRTEAFF	TGTGCCAGCAGTCCGTCCCTCCGTACGGAAGCTTTCTTT
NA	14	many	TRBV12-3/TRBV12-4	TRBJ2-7	CASSFEGLAYEQYF	TGTGCCAGCAGTTTTGAGGGACTTGCCTACGAGCAGTACTTC
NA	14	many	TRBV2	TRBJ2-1	CASPSGTGNNEQFF	TGTGCCAGCCCTTCCGGGACTGGGAACAATGAGCAGTTCTTC
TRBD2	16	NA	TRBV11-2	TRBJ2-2	CASSFSGLAGPGELFF	TGTGCCAGCAGCTTCTCGGGACTAGCGGGTCCCGGGGAGCTGTTTTTT
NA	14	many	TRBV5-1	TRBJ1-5	CASSLEGSNQPQHF	TGCGCCAGCAGCTTGGAGGGATCCAATCAGCCCCAGCATTTT
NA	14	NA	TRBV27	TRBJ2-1	CASSLTSSYNEHFF	TGTGCCAGCAGTTTAACGAGCTCCTACAATGAGCACTTCTTC
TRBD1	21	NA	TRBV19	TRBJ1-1	CASSIFWGGFTGGIKNTEAFF	TGTGCCAGTAGTATATTCTGGGGCGGATTTACAGGGGGCATTAAGAACACTGAAGCTTTCTTT
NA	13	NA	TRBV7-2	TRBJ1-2	CASSLDGRTGYTF	TGTGCCAGCAGCTTAGATGGACGAACTGGCTACACCTTC
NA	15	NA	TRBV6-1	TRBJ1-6	CASSDSSGGNSPLHF	TGTGCCAGCAGTGATTCATCGGGGGGTAATTCACCCCTCCACTTT
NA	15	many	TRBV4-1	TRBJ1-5	CASSQEGSGNQPQHF	TGCGCCAGCAGCCAAGAAGGCTCCGGCAATCAGCCCCAGCATTTT
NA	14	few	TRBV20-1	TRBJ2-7	CSARGTASSYEQYF	TGCAGTGCTCGAGGGACCGCGAGCTCCTACGAGCAGTACTTC
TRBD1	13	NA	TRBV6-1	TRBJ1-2	CASRQGAGYGYTF	TGTGCCAGCAGACAGGGGGCTGGTTATGGCTACACCTTC